The present entry profiles one TCR beta chain with its context. Its antigen is not yet known. It has no much larger one-base neighbor in the sample; base qualities were not kept. In Seattle, one collaborating source enrolled patients while the infection was active and tracked those patients longitudinally over the course of disease. Collaborating institutions collected whole blood in K2EDTA tubes following their own protocols. Collaborator samples were shipped for TCRbeta analysis as frozen whole blood, isolated PBMCs, or DNA extracted from either sample type. The immunoSEQ Assay, a bias-controlled multiplex PCR, was used to amplify TCRbeta CDR3 regions from genomic DNA. The authors' analysis ran thus. The number of nucleated cells in each sample was estimated from the amplification of reference gene primers within the assay. To quantify the absolute abundance of each unique TCRbeta CDR3 rearrangement, sequence reads were collapsed and filtered. For each sample, productive Simpson clonality was calculated as the square root of Simpson's diversity index over productive rearrangements. Entries here come from immuneACCESS through TCRdb and include only in-frame sequences with V and J called. Some clones fail to appear in such tables; in the studies checked, an unresolved V gene covers under half of the shortfall, and the cause of the remainder is unknown. Clonal size and the V and J genes are those of that table, whereas D and trimming came from the DNA. The sample profile shows roughly 310,000 clones; almost 90% of them were found once. Clones ranked in the top ten supply less than 3% of the sample.

At the junction V is shortened by 1 base and J by 6 bases, with 12 bases in between. Its CDR3 holds 14 amino acids, cysteine through phenylalanine. Just the 42-base CDR3 DNA is kept, in frame starting at base 1. CDR1 SGHAT and CDR2 FQNNGV are derived from the germline V gene. The data derive from a study of blood T cell repertoires in COVID-19 (dated by TCRdb to 2018 to 2021). Background for the entire study: Samples covering the acute and convalescent phases of COVID-19 were provided by collaborators in the United States, Italy and Spain. The prospective study material was composed of cDNA or gDNA derived from T cells, B-cell-depleted T cells, or PBMCs. The dataset comprised deeply sampled blood TCRbeta repertoires from subjects exposed to, actively infected with, or recovered from COVID-19. A freely available public database, intended as a resource for researchers studying the immune response to SARS-CoV-2, is where the repertoires were released. The samples were drawn from two sources: the first 160 participants of the ongoing ImmuneRACE study, and approximately 1,300 subjects contributed by 6 global collaborators. Sample metadata almost always included a de-identified subject ID, COVID-19 status, age in years and sex. HLA class I and class II types, where available, came from metadata supplied by the sample provider rather than from assay-based typing. Results the study describes overall, beyond this receptor: The quantity of clinical and demographic metadata differed by source and by participant and was supplied without curation.

The sequenced sample was peripheral blood. This receptor was identified in a woman aged 30 to 39 with COVID-19, enrolled during active disease. The chain is assembled from TRBV11-2 and TRBJ1-2; the D gene is unclear. CDR3 region: CASSLVASSNGYTF. The bases read TGTGCCAGCAGCTTAGTAGCCTCATCTAATGGCTACACCTTC.